Each of the 16 T cell receptor beta chains below was sequenced from the same sample in a study of blood T cell repertoires in COVID-19. Profiling relied on immunoSEQ multiplex PCR, and the TCRdb table lists in-frame clones only, not all of them. The sample shows about 120,000 clones, 79% of them seen only once. Specimen: peripheral blood. These receptors were collected from a woman aged 80 or older with acute or convalescent COVID-19.

The chain links TRBV7-9 to TRBJ1-5; D not certain. V lost 4 bases, J lost 2 bases, and 6 bases lay in between. The CDR3 has 13 amino acids. Germline V gene sequence: CDR1 SEHNR, CDR2 FQNEAQ (reference sequence). The CDR3 coding sequence is TGTGCCAGCAGCTCTTATGGCAATCAGCCCCAGCATTTT. Amino acid sequence: CASSSYGNQPQHF.

The gene calls are TRBV4-1 and TRBJ2-7, with 13 nucleotides matching TRBD2. V dropped 2 bases and J dropped 0; count of bases not matched to a gene: 1. The CDR3 has 16 amino acids. Germline CDR1 is MGHRA and CDR2 is YSYEKL. In nucleotides, the CDR3 is TGCGCCAGCAGCCAAAGGACTAGCGGGGGCTCCTACGAGCAGTACTTC. It specifies CASSQRTSGGSYEQYF.

The chain couples TRBV9 to TRBJ1-3, with 7 bases matching TRBD1. The germline V gene has CDR1 SGDLS and CDR2 YYNGEE. The CDR3 extends over 16 amino acids. Trimming cost V 4 bases and J 4 bases; bases outside gene matches: 11. CDR3 DNA: TGTGCCAGCAGCCCCAGGGGTGGGACAGTAGGAAACACCATATATTTT. Encoded protein: CASSPRGGTVGNTIYF.

This clone appeared a few times. This rearrangement joins TRBV20-1 to TRBJ2-1, with D possibly matching TRBD1 (5 bases). CDR1 and CDR2 (germline): DFQATT, SNEGSKA (reference sequence). The germline V and J ends were trimmed by 3 bases and 1 base, with 10 bases remaining between them. The CDR3 extends over 14 amino acids. The CDR3 sequence: CSASIQGSYNEQFF. Here the CDR3 DNA reads TGCAGTGCTAGTATTCAGGGATCCTACAATGAGCAGTTCTTC.

The chain combines TRBV28 with TRBJ1-2; D is perhaps TRBD1 (5 bases). Trimming stripped 5 bases from V and 8 bases from J, with 18 bases between. CDR1 and CDR2 from the germline V gene are MDHEN and SYDVKM. This CDR3 comprises 14 residues. The CDR3 is CASSLGAGNGGYTF. CDR3 DNA sequence: TGTGCCAGCAGTCTAGGGGCCGGAAATGGGGGCTACACCTTC.

This clone occurred a few times. V is TRBV19 and J is TRBJ1-2; D may be TRBD1 (6 bases). Germline assignment: CDR1 LNHDA and CDR2 SQIVND (reference sequence). V lost 2 bases to trimming and J lost 4 bases, with 17 bases between them. CDR3 length equals 16 residues. As DNA, the CDR3 is TGTGCCAGTAGTATACTCGCTACAGGGAGTATCTATGGCTACACCTTC. Its protein product is CASSILATGSIYGYTF.

The rearrangement joins TRBV4-2 to TRBJ1-5; D uncertain. The CDR3 sequence is 13 residues long. Germline V gene data show CDR1 as LGHNA and CDR2 as YNFKEQ. V lost 1 base, J lost 5 bases, and 6 bases lay in between. In DNA form, the CDR3 reads TGTGCCAGCAGCCAAGGACTCTATCAGCCCCAGCATTTT. It yields the protein CASSQGLYQPQHF.

This sequence joins TRBV19 and TRBJ2-7, with 9 bases lining up with TRBD2. Germline V gene sequence: CDR1 LNHDA, CDR2 SQIVND (reference sequence). There are 14 residues in the CDR3. Trimming cost V 4 bases and J 2 bases; bases outside gene matches: 3. The CDR3 here is CASSTAGGTYEQYF. The CDR3 DNA reads as TGTGCCAGTAGTACGGCGGGGGGGACCTACGAGCAGTACTTC.

V gene TRBV4-3 combines with J gene TRBJ2-7; a weak D match, TRBD2 (6 bases). CDR1 and CDR2 (germline): LGHNA, YSLEER. The CDR3 contains 13 residues. V dropped 1 base and J dropped 5 bases, with 9 bases sitting between them. This CDR3 is CASSQGGGDEQYF. The CDR3 DNA is TGCGCCAGCAGCCAAGGAGGAGGGGACGAGCAGTACTTC.

The chain joins TRBV29-1 to TRBJ1-1, with 7 positions matching TRBD1. V lost 5 bases, J lost 0 bases, and 6 bases stayed unmatched. In germline, CDR1 is SQVTM, CDR2 ANQGSEA. The CDR3 loop spans 14 amino acids. CDR3 in amino acids: CSVSTGIMNTEAFF. The CDR3 coding sequence is TGCAGCGTTTCGACAGGGATAATGAACACTGAAGCTTTCTTT.

V usage is TRBV6-2 or TRBV6-3 and J usage is TRBJ2-3; 12 nucleotides match TRBD2. Trimming took 6 bases from V and 11 from J; bases not matched to a gene: 9. The CDR3 runs to 14 residues. Germline V gene lookup returns CDR1 MNHEY and CDR2 SVGEGT. The CDR3 is CASSPLAGGRGQYF. The CDR3 bases are TGTGCCAGCAGCCCCCTAGCGGGGGGGCGCGGGCAGTATTTT.

The genes are TRBV28 and TRBJ2-1, with 8 bases lining up with TRBD2. This CDR3 region has 16 residues. The V and J ends lost 3 bases and 4 bases, in that order; junction bases with no gene match: 8. Germline V gives CDR1 MDHEN, CDR2 SYDVKM. This CDR3 is CASSFGVLAGYNEQFF. CDR3 nucleotides: TGTGCCAGCAGTTTTGGGGTATTAGCGGGATACAATGAGCAGTTCTTC.

The chain joins TRBV7-9 to TRBJ2-6; the match to TRBD2 covers 7 bases. CDR1 SEHNR and CDR2 FQNEAQ come from the germline V gene (reference sequence). The CDR3 has 16 amino acids. Unmatched junction bases numbered 6, after V lost 5 bases and J lost 2 bases. CDR3 bases: TGTGCCAGCAGCCTGGCGGGGGAGGCTGGGGCCAACGTCCTGACTTTC. Amino acid sequence: CASSLAGEAGANVLTF.

The chain has TRBV19 and TRBJ2-5; 10 bases are shared with TRBD2. Germline V gene lookup returns CDR1 LNHDA and CDR2 SQIVND (reference sequence). This CDR3 contains 16 residues. V was clipped by 3 bases and J by 5 bases; unmatched bases: 9. This chain's CDR3 is CASSMASGSSGETQYF. DNA for the CDR3: TGTGCCAGTAGTATGGCTAGCGGGAGCTCCGGGGAGACCCAGTACTTC.

The V call is TRBV11-3, the J call TRBJ1-1; 7 nucleotides align to TRBD1. The trim removed 2 bases at V and 7 bases at J, leaving 4 bases unmatched. This CDR3 has 13 amino acids. Looked up from germline, CDR1 is SGHNT and CDR2 is YENEEA. The CDR3 sequence is CASSLNRDSEAFF. The CDR3 coding sequence is TGTGCCAGCAGCTTAAACCGGGACAGTGAAGCTTTCTTT.

V usage is TRBV9 and J usage is TRBJ2-3, with 12 bases matching TRBD2. This CDR3 has 16 amino acids. Per germline, CDR1 SGDLS and CDR2 YYNGEE. J lost 6 bases, V lost 4 bases, and 9 bases had no gene match. The CDR3 sequence: CASSPQTSGGLDTQYF. DNA for the CDR3: TGTGCCAGCAGCCCCCAGACTAGCGGGGGTCTTGATACGCAGTATTTT. Full variable domain (rest looked up from reference TRBV9 and TRBJ2-3): DSGVTQTPKHLITATGQRVTLRCSPRSGDLSVYWYQQSLDQGLQFLIQYYNGEERAKGNILERFSAQQFPDLHSELNLSSLELGDSALYFCASSPQTSGGLDTQYFGPGTRLTVL.